These 20 T cell receptor beta chains originate from one sample sequenced in a study of human T cells and chemical hapten exposure (dated by TCRdb to the early 2020s). The library was prepared using RACE. The reads were generated on a NextSeq 500. TCRdb itself trimmed the public reads at Q25 with fastp, ran MiXCR and retained productive beta chains. Rows with a matching CDR3 protein are joined into one entry that keeps the most common DNA and genes. A total of 150,000 to 200,000 distinct CDR3 sequences appear in this sample, approximately 26% of them only once. The top ten constitute roughly 2.5% of the sample. In the paper's terms, the time point label means: patch test 3, about 24 weeks after DPC sensitization. What this sample's treatment or condition label stands for: therapeutic diphenylcyclopropenone sensitization with weekly scalp DPC. The material sequenced was whole blood, taken in connection with sensitization to the hapten diphenylcyclopropenone (DPC). The receptors here all came from a woman aged 35 to 49 with alopecia areata. Some clones in this sample may be carry-over from other donors' samples.

The V call is TRBV28, the J call TRBJ2-7, with D unclear. This CDR3 has 14 amino acids. Deletions cut 2 bases from V and 2 bases from J, with 10 bases between. CDR1 MDHEN and CDR2 SYDVKM come from the germline V gene. CDR3: CASSLRTPPYEQYF. The CDR3 DNA reads TGTGCCAGCAGTTTACGAACACCCCCCTACGAGCAGTACTTC.

This clonotype was detected a few times. The chain joins TRBV28 to TRBJ2-7; D not resolved. The V and J ends lost 6 bases and 3 bases respectively, with 9 bases between them. The CDR3 extends over 12 amino acids. Germline CDR1 and CDR2: MDHEN and SYDVKM. The CDR3 nucleotides are TGTGCCAGCAGCCGGTGGGGCTACGAGCAGTACTTC. Translation gives CASSRWGYEQYF.

This clonotype was counted ten times or more. The chain uses TRBV16 and TRBJ2-1, with 9 positions matching TRBD2. CDR3 length: 16 amino acids. V trimming: 3 bases; J trimming: 2 bases; junction bases outside the gene matches: 5. Germline values: CDR1 KGHSY, CDR2 FQNENV. In nucleotides, the CDR3 is TGTGCCAGCAGCCACCCGACTAGCGGCACCTACAATGAGCAGTTCTTC. As protein: CASSHPTSGTYNEQFF.

A few counts support this clonotype. The chain has TRBV20-1 and TRBJ1-3, with a weak D call TRBD1 (6 bases). Trimming took 2 bases from V and 4 from J, leaving 12 bases between them. The CDR3 is 14 residues long. CDR1 and CDR2 (germline): DFQATT, SNEGSKA (reference sequence). The CDR3 protein is CSARIQGGGNTIYF. The CDR3 DNA follows: TGCAGTGCTAGAATACAGGGAGGAGGAAACACCATATATTTT.

The CDR3 is CASTPTLGQETQYF. As DNA, the CDR3 is TGTGCCAGCACCCCGACGTTGGGACAAGAGACCCAGTACTTC. The rearrangement uses TRBV3-1 and TRBJ2-5; D is ambiguous. The CDR3 length is 14 residues. The V and J ends lost 7 bases and 2 bases respectively, with 14 bases between them. Germline CDR1 LGHDT, CDR2 YNNKEL (reference sequence).

This clonotype was seen more than once but under ten times. The gene calls are TRBV20-1 and TRBJ1-1; D is uncertain. The CDR3 covers 13 residues. Germline V gene sequence: CDR1 DFQATT, CDR2 SNEGSKA (reference sequence). Trimming shortened V by 5 bases and J by 6 bases, and 16 bases separated the two germline ends. CDR3 protein: CSADGPTPPEAFF. The CDR3, as DNA: TGCAGTGCTGACGGCCCGACTCCCCCTGAAGCTTTCTTT.

The chain carries TRBV2 and TRBJ1-5, with 7 nucleotides matching TRBD1. The CDR3 has 15 residues. V lost 4 bases, J lost 7 bases, and 10 bases stayed unmatched. Germline V gives CDR1 SNHLY, CDR2 FYNNEI. The CDR3 coding sequence is TGTGCCAGCAGTGTGGGGGCCCTAGGGGGCCAGCCCCAGCATTTT. Protein product: CASSVGALGGQPQHF.

CDR3 nucleotides: TGTGCCAGCAGCGTAGCGGGAGGGGGTATTGCAGATACGCAGTATTTT. Residues: CASSVAGGGIADTQYF. This chain connects TRBV9 to TRBJ2-3; 8 positions agree with TRBD2. V was clipped by 0 bases and J by 4 bases; unmatched bases: 7. CDR1 and CDR2 from the germline V gene are SGDLS and YYNGEE. The length of the CDR3 is 16 residues.

CDR3 in amino acids: CSVRVGGELFF. CDR3 sequence (DNA): TGCAGCGTACGGGTAGGGGGGGAGCTGTTTTTT. This chain uses TRBV29-1 with TRBJ2-2; no reliable D call. Trimming pared 6 bases from V and 8 bases from J, leaving 10 bases between. Germline CDR1 SQVTM, CDR2 ANQGSEA. The CDR3 contains 11 residues.

The V call is TRBV12-3 or TRBV12-4, the J call TRBJ1-2; the match to TRBD1 covers 7 bases. V shed 7 bases, J shed 7 bases, and the junction held 6 bases outside the gene matches. The CDR3 is 12 residues long. The CDR3 nucleotides read TGTGCCAGCACCCGACAGGGCTCTGGCTACACCTTC. Translating gives CASTRQGSGYTF.

This clonotype has just a few counts. The chain employs TRBV7-3 and TRBJ1-1; D possibly corresponds to TRBD1 (6 bases). This CDR3 is built from 15 residues. The germline V and J ends were trimmed by 0 bases and 2 bases, with 10 bases remaining between them. Per the germline V gene, CDR1 is SGHTA and CDR2 is FQGTGA. The CDR3 spells CASSLTGGGNTEAFF. CDR3 sequence (DNA): TGTGCCAGCAGCTTAACGGGTGGGGGCAACACTGAAGCTTTCTTT.

This clonotype was seen more than once but under ten times. V is TRBV7-9 and J is TRBJ2-1, with no clear D. Germline V CDR1 and CDR2: SEHNR, FQNEAQ (reference sequence). This CDR3 comprises 12 residues. V lost 2 bases to trimming and J lost 6 bases, with 5 bases between them. In nucleotides, the CDR3 is TGTGCCAGCAGCTTAATTAGCAATGAGCAGTTCTTC. As protein: CASSLISNEQFF.

V gene TRBV11-2 combines with J gene TRBJ2-1; perhaps TRBD2 as D (6 bases). Germline V gives CDR1 SGHAT, CDR2 FQNNGV. There are 13 residues in the CDR3. Trimming took off 5 bases at V and 13 bases at J, with 18 bases between the two ends. CDR3: CASSPSAGLVQFF. The CDR3 bases are TGTGCCAGCAGCCCCTCAGCGGGCCTAGTACAGTTCTTC.

This clonotype was found a few times. The CDR3 DNA follows: TGTGCCACCCTAAGGACTCAATCCACAGATACGCAGTATTTT. As protein: CATLRTQSTDTQYF. The rearrangement joins TRBV10-3 to TRBJ2-3; D might be TRBD2 (5 bases). V was trimmed by 10 bases and J by 2 bases, leaving 16 bases between them. Germline V gene sequence: CDR1 ENHRY, CDR2 SYGVKD. There are 14 residues in the CDR3.

This clonotype was seen only a few times. This rearrangement joins TRBV20-1 to TRBJ2-5, with D possibly being TRBD1 (5 bases). The CDR3 totals 16 residues. CDR1 and CDR2 from the germline V gene are DFQATT and SNEGSKA (reference sequence). The V gene lost 8 bases and the J gene lost 5 bases, with 27 bases spanning the gap. The CDR3 coding sequence is TGCAGTCCGGCGCTAGTGGCAGGGCGAGGAATTGAGACCCAGTACTTC. It codes for CSPALVAGRGIETQYF.

The rearrangement links TRBV20-1 to TRBJ1-5; 11 nucleotides match TRBD1. Trimming took 6 bases from V and 2 from J; bases not matched to a gene: 3. The CDR3 spans 14 residues. Germline V gene data show CDR1 as DFQATT and CDR2 as SNEGSKA (reference sequence). In DNA, the CDR3 is TGCAGTGCCCGGACAGGGGGCGGCAATCAGCCCCAGCATTTT. Its translation: CSARTGGGNQPQHF.

This rearrangement joins TRBV20-1 to TRBJ1-2, with D hard to call. Germline V CDR1 and CDR2: DFQATT, SNEGSKA (reference sequence). This CDR3 is built from 12 residues. Trimming shortened V by 6 bases and J by 2 bases, and 10 bases separated the two germline ends. CDR3 sequence (DNA): TGCAGTGCCTCGACCGTCAACTATGGCTACACCTTC. As protein: CSASTVNYGYTF.

The chain has TRBV6-5 and TRBJ2-2; D uncertain. The germline V and J ends were trimmed by 7 bases and 0 bases, with 12 bases remaining between them. The CDR3 contains 15 residues. From germline, CDR1 is MNHEY and CDR2 SVGAGI. The CDR3 bases are TGTGCCAGCACCCGCCAGGTTTCGAACACCGGGGAGCTGTTTTTT. Translating gives CASTRQVSNTGELFF.

This clonotype was seen more than once but under ten times. This CDR3 is CASGVAAHYEQYF. The CDR3 DNA is TGTGCCAGCGGCGTGGCAGCCCACTACGAGCAGTACTTC. This rearrangement joins TRBV27 to TRBJ2-7; D gene uncertain. This CDR3 is 13 amino acids long. V dropped 8 bases and J dropped 3 bases, with 14 bases sitting between them. Germline V lookup: CDR1 MNHEY, CDR2 SMNVEV (reference sequence).

This clonotype was counted a few times. The chain combines TRBV7-9 with TRBJ1-4; D might be TRBD1 (5 bases). The CDR3 is 16 amino acids. V lost 6 bases and J lost 5, with 19 bases in between. CDR1 and CDR2 (germline): SEHNR, FQNEAQ (reference sequence). DNA of the CDR3: TGTGCCAGCAGTTACTGGACGGGGCCGAAGAATGAAAAACTGTTTTTT. This encodes CASSYWTGPKNEKLFF. Full variable domain (outside the CDR3, taken from reference TRBV7-9 and TRBJ1-4): DTGVSQNPRHKITKRGQNVTFRCDPISEHNRLYWYRQTLGQGPEFLTYFQNEAQLEKSRLLSDRFSAERPKGSFSTLEIQRTEQGDSAMYLCASSYWTGPKNEKLFFGSGTQLSVL.